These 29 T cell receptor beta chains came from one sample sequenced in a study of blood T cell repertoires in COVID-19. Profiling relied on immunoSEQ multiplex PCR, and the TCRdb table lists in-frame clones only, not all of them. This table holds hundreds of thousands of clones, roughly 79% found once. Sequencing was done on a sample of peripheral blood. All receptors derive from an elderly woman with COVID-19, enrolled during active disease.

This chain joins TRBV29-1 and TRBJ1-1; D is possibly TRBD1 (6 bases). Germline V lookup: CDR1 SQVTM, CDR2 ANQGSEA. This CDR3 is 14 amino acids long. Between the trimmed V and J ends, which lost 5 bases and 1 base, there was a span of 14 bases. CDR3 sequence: CSVRTGPTNTEAFF. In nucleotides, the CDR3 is TGCAGCGTTCGAACAGGGCCAACGAACACTGAAGCTTTCTTT.

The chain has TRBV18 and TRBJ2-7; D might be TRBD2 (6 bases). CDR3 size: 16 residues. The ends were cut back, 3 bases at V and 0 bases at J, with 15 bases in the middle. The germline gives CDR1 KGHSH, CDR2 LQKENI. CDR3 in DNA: TGTGCCAGCTCACCTACCGCGGGACCCAGCTCCTACGAGCAGTACTTC. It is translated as CASSPTAGPSSYEQYF.

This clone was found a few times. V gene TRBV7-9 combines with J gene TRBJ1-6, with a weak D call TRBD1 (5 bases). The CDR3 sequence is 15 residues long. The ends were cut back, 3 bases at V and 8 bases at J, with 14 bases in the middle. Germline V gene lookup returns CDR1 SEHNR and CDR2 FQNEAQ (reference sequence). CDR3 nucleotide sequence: TGTGCCAGCAGCTTTAGGGGCGCGGGGGATTCACCCCTCCACTTT. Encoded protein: CASSFRGAGDSPLHF.

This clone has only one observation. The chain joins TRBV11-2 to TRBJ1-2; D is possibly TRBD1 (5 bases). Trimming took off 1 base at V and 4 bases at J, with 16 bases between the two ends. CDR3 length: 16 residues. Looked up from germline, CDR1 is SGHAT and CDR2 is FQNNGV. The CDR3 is CASSLVGAGRLYGYTF. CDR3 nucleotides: TGTGCCAGCAGCTTAGTTGGGGCAGGACGGCTCTATGGCTACACCTTC.

The CDR3 coding sequence is TGTGCCAGTAGTATAGCCCCGCCGGGACAAAGGCTTTCTGAGCAGTTCTTC. As protein: CASSIAPPGQRLSEQFF. V gene TRBV19 combines with J gene TRBJ2-1; D might be TRBD1 (6 bases). In germline, CDR1 is LNHDA, CDR2 SQIVND (reference sequence). V lost 1 base and J lost 9, with 22 bases in between. The CDR3 totals 17 residues. Complete variable domain (other parts from reference TRBV19 and TRBJ2-1): DGGITQSPKYLFRKEGQNVTLSCEQNLNHDAMYWYRQDPGQGLRLIYYSQIVNDFQKGDIAEGYSVSREKKESFPLTVTSAQKNPTAFYLCASSIAPPGQRLSEQFFGPGTRLTVL.

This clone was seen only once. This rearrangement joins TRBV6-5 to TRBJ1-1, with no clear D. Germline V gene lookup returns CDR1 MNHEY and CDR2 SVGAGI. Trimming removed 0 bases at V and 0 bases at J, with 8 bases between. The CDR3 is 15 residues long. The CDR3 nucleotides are TGTGCCAGCAGTTACTCGGGCATAATGAACACTGAAGCTTTCTTT. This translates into CASSYSGIMNTEAFF.

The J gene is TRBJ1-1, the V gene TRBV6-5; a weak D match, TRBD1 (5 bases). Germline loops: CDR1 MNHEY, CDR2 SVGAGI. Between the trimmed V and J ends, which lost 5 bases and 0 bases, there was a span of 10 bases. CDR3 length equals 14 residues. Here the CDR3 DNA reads TGTGCCAGCAGTCGCGGGGCTCTGAACACTGAAGCTTTCTTT. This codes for CASSRGALNTEAFF.

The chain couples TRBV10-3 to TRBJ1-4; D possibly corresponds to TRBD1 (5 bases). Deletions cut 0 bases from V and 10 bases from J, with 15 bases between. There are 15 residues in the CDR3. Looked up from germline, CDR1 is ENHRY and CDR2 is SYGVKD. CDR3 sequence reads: CAISESTLRGRKLFF. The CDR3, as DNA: TGTGCCATCAGTGAGTCGACTCTAAGGGGTAGAAAACTGTTTTTT.

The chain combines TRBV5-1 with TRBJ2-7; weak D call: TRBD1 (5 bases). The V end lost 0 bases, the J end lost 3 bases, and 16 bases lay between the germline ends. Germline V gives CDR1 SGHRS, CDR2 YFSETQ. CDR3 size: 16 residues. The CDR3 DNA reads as TGCGCCAGCAGCTTGGACCTGGACAACCATTACTACGAGCAGTACTTC. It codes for CASSLDLDNHYYEQYF. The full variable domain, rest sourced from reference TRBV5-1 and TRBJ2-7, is KAGVTQTPRYLIKTRGQQVTLSCSPISGHRSVSWYQQTPGQGLQFLFEYFSETQRNKGNFPGRFSGRQFSNSRSEMNVSTLELGDSALYLCASSLDLDNHYYEQYFGPGTRLTVT.

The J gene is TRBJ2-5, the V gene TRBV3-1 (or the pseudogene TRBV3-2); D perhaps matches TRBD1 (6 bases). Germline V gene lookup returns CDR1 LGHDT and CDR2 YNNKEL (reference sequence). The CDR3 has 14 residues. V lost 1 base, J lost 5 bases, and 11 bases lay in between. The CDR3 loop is CASSQAQGTETQYF. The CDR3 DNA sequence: TGTGCCAGCAGCCAAGCGCAGGGGACGGAGACCCAGTACTTC.

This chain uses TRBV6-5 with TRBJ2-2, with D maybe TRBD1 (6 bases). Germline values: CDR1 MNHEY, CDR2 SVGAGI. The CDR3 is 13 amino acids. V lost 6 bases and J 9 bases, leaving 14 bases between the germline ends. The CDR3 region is CASRLQGSWELFF. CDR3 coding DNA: TGTGCCAGCAGGTTACAGGGATCCTGGGAGCTGTTTTTT.

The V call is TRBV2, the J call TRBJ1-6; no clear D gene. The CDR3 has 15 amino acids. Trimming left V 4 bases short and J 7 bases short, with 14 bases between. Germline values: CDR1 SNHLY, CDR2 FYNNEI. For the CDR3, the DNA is TGTGCCAGCAGTGCCCTCGGCAGAGGGAATTCACCCCTCCACTTT. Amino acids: CASSALGRGNSPLHF.

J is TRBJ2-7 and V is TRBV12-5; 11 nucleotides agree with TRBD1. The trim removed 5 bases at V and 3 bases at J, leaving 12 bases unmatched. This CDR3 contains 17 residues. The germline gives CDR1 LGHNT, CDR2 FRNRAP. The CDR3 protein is CASGLGRHGTGGYEQYF. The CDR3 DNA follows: TGTGCTAGTGGTCTTGGCAGACACGGGACAGGGGGCTACGAGCAGTACTTC.

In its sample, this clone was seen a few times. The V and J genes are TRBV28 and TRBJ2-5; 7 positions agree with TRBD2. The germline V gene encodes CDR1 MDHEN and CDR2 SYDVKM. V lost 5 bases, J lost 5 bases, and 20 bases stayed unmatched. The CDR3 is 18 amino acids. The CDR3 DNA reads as TGTGCCAGCAGTATTACCCCGACTAGCACCTTCTTTCGGGAGACCCAGTACTTC. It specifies CASSITPTSTFFRETQYF.

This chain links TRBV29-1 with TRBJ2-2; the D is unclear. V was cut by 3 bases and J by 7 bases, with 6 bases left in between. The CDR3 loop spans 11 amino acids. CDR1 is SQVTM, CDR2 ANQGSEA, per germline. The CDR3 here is CSVERVGELFF. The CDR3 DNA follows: TGCAGCGTTGAGAGAGTCGGGGAGCTGTTTTTT.

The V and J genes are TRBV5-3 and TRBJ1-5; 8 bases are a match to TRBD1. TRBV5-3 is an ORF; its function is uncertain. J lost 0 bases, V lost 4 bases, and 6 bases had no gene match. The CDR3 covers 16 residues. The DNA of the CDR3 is TGTGCCAGAAGCAGATTGACAGGGGATAGCAATCAGCCCCAGCATTTT. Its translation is CARSRLTGDSNQPQHF.

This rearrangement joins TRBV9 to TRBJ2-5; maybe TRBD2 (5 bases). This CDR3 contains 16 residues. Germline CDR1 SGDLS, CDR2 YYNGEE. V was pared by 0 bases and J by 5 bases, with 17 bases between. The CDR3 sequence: CASSVARASLMETQYF. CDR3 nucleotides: TGTGCCAGCAGCGTAGCCCGGGCTAGCTTGATGGAGACCCAGTACTTC. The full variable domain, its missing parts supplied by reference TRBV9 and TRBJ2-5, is DSGVTQTPKHLITATGQRVTLRCSPRSGDLSVYWYQQSLDQGLQFLIQYYNGEERAKGNILERFSAQQFPDLHSELNLSSLELGDSALYFCASSVARASLMETQYFGPGTRLLVL.

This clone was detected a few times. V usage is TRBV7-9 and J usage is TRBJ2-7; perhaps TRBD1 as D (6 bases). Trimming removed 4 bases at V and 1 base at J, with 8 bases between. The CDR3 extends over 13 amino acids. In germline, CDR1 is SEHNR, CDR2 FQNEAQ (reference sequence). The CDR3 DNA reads TGTGCCAGCAGCTCCGGGACATCCTACGAGCAGTACTTC. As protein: CASSSGTSYEQYF.

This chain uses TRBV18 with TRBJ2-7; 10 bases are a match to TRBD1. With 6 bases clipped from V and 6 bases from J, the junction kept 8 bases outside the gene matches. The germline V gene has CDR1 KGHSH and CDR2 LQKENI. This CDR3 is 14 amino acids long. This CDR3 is CASSQGTGVLEQYF. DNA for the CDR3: TGTGCCAGCTCTCAGGGGACAGGGGTCCTCGAGCAGTACTTC.

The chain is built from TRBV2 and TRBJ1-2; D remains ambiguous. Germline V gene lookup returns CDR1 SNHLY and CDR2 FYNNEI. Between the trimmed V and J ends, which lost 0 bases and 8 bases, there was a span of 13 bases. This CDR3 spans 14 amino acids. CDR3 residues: CASSEAGGKFGYTF. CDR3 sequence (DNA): TGTGCCAGCAGTGAAGCGGGAGGAAAGTTCGGCTACACCTTC.

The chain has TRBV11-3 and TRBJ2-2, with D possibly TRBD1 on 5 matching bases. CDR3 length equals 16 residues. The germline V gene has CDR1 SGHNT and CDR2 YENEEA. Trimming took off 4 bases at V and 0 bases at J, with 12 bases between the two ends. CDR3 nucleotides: TGTGCCAGCAGCTCATGGACACTCGCGAACACCGGGGAGCTGTTTTTT. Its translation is CASSSWTLANTGELFF.

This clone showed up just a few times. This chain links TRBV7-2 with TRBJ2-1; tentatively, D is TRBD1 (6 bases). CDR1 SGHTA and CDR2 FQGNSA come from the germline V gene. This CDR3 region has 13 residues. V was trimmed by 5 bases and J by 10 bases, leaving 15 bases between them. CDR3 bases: TGTGCCAGCAGCGGATACGGGACACTCGAGCAGTTCTTC. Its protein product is CASSGYGTLEQFF.

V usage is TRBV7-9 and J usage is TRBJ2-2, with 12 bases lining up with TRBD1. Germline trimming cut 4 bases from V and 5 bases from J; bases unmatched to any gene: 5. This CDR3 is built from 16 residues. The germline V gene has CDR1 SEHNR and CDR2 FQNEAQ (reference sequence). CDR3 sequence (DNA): TGTGCCAGCAGCTCCGGGACAGGGGGCGCAACCGGGGAGCTGTTTTTT. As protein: CASSSGTGGATGELFF.

Here the CDR3 reads CASSPRGGYATNEKLFF. CDR3 bases: TGTGCCAGCAGCCCGAGGGGGGGCTATGCAACTAATGAAAAACTGTTTTTT. The chain uses TRBV7-8 and TRBJ1-4; possibly TRBD1 for D (6 bases). CDR1 is SGHVS, CDR2 FQNEAQ, per germline. The V and J ends lost 5 bases and 0 bases respectively, with 16 bases between them. CDR3 length: 17 residues.

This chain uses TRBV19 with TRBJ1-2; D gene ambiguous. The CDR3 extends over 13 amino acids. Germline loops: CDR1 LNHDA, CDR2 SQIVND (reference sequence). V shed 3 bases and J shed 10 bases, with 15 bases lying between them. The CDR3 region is CASSIQASQSYTF. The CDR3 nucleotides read TGTGCCAGTAGTATTCAGGCCAGCCAATCCTACACCTTC.

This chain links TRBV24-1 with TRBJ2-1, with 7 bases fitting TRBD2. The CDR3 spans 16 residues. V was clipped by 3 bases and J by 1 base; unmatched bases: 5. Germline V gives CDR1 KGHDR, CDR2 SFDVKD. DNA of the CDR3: TGTGCCACCAGTGATGTAAGAGCGGGGTCCTACAATGAGCAGTTCTTC. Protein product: CATSDVRAGSYNEQFF.

As DNA, the CDR3 is TGCAGCGTACAGGGAGCTACTGAAGCTTTCTTT. It codes for CSVQGATEAFF. V and J are TRBV29-1 and TRBJ1-1; D is possibly TRBD1 (6 bases). V dropped 6 bases and J dropped 5 bases, with 10 bases sitting between them. The germline V gene encodes CDR1 SQVTM and CDR2 ANQGSEA. The CDR3 runs 11 residues.

The chain's CDR3 is CSASYQGAAGYTF. The DNA of the CDR3 is TGCAGTGCTAGTTATCAGGGGGCAGCGGGCTACACCTTC. The chain carries TRBV20-1 and TRBJ1-2, with 8 bases identical to TRBD1. The length of the CDR3 is 13 residues. From germline, CDR1 is DFQATT and CDR2 SNEGSKA (reference sequence). J was trimmed by 8 bases and V by 3 bases; bases with no gene match: 8.

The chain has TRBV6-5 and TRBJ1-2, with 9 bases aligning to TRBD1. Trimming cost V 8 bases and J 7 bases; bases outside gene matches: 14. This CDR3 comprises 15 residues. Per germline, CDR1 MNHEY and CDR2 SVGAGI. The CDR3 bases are TGTGCCAGCCGAATAGAGTACAGGGGGCTCGGTGGCTACACCTTC. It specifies CASRIEYRGLGGYTF.